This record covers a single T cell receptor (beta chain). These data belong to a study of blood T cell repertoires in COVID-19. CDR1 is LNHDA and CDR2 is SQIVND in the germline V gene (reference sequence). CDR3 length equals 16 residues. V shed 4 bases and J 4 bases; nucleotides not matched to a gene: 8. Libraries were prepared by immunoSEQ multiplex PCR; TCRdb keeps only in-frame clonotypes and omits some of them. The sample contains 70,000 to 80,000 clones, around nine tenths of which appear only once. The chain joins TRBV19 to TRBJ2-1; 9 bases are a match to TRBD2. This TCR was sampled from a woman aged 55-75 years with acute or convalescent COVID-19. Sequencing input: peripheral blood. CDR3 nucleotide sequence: TGTGCCAGTAGTAAGGGCGGGGGGGCTTCTTACAATGAGCAGTTCTTC. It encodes CASSKGGGASYNEQFF.